This TCR beta chain appears in the sequencing data of a study of blood T cells in healthy people across ages. General study findings and limits: When set beside aged donors, long-lived donors presented more naive CD4+ cells and higher diversity.

A J-beta primer mix and a sample-barcoded 5' primer were used in a second PCR of roughly 7 to 12 cycles. TCRdb recomputed calls from the 5' RACE reads with MiXCR, one row per CDR3 protein. Counted here are about 780,000 distinct CDR3 sequences, around two thirds occurring once; the ten biggest clones make up about 27%. This clonotype was seen a few times. Its antigen is unidentified. CDR3 length: 13 amino acids. Per the germline V gene, CDR1 is SQVTM and CDR2 is ANQGSEA. Trimming took 4 bases from V and 1 from J, leaving 10 bases between them. This chain joins TRBV29-1 and TRBJ2-5; D not resolved. The sample was blood. This receptor was identified in a man aged 25 to 45 in good health. CDR3 nucleotides: TGCAGCGTTGGAATAACAGTCCAAGAGACCCAGTACTTC. This encodes CSVGITVQETQYF.